What follows are 16 T cell receptor beta chains derived from one specimen sequenced in a study of blood T cells in healthy people across ages (dated by TCRdb to between 2014 and 2016). Library preparation employed 5' RACE. TCRdb shows the sequencer as Illumina HiSeq 2500. A second about 7 to 12 cycle PCR used a sample-barcoded 5' primer and a J-beta primer mix. TCRdb reworked the public reads: Q25 trimming with fastp, MiXCR clone assembly, productive beta chains retained. Every CDR3 protein is listed once, alongside the most common genes and DNA of its rows. This sample gives some 900,000 distinct CDR3 sequences in total; 29% of them show up just once. The top ten clones comprise 17% of the sample. Sequences were obtained from blood. The receptors here all came from a woman aged 80 or older in good health.

This clonotype was found many times. The genes are TRBV20-1 and TRBJ2-3; unclear D gene. Germline CDR1 and CDR2: DFQATT and SNEGSKA (reference sequence). This CDR3 is built from 16 residues. V shed 0 bases and J shed 1 base, with 14 bases lying between them. CDR3 in DNA: TGCAGTGCTAGAGATTGGGCCCCACGGGGCACAGATACGCAGTATTTT. Its translation: CSARDWAPRGTDTQYF.

The chain carries TRBV5-4 and TRBJ2-1; D gene uncertain. V lost 0 bases and J 10 bases, leaving 11 bases between the germline ends. The CDR3 is made up of 13 amino acids. Germline values: CDR1 SGHNT, CDR2 YYREEE (reference sequence). CDR3 region: CASSLEVSQEQFF. The CDR3 region has the DNA TGTGCCAGCAGCTTGGAAGTTTCTCAAGAGCAGTTCTTC.

This rearrangement joins TRBV6-5 to TRBJ2-7; D remains ambiguous. Trimming left V 0 bases short and J 3 bases short, with 21 bases between. This CDR3 has 18 amino acids. Germline V CDR1 and CDR2: MNHEY, SVGAGI. The CDR3 loop is CASSYSSQTNLPIYEQYF. The CDR3 coding sequence is TGTGCCAGCAGTTACTCGAGTCAGACCAACCTCCCTATCTACGAGCAGTACTTC.

Worth noting for this clonotype: A much larger clone differs from this one at a single base, so this may be a read error. This chain joins TRBV28 and TRBJ2-5, with unresolved D. The CDR3 covers 12 residues. Between the trimmed V and J ends, which lost 6 bases and 8 bases, there was a span of 13 bases. Germline V gives CDR1 MDHEN, CDR2 SYDVKM. The CDR3 here is CASRFLPGTQYF. The CDR3 region has the DNA TGTGCCAGCAGATTCCTCCCCGGAACCCAGTACTTC.

This clonotype was seen repeatedly, ten times or more. V is TRBV25-1 and J is TRBJ1-2; a weak D match, TRBD1 (5 bases). Trimming shortened V by 3 bases and J by 8 bases, and 19 bases separated the two germline ends. The CDR3 is made up of 15 amino acids. Germline V gene sequence: CDR1 MGHDK, CDR2 SYGVNS. The CDR3 region is CASSDPTRDSKGYTF. DNA of the CDR3: TGTGCCAGCAGTGATCCCACCCGGGACTCCAAGGGCTACACCTTC.

This clonotype was found many times. The chain employs TRBV28 and TRBJ2-4; D is possibly TRBD2 (5 bases). V was shortened by 2 bases and J by 0 bases, with 8 bases between the two germline ends. This CDR3 has 15 residues. Germline CDR1 MDHEN, CDR2 SYDVKM. CDR3 coding DNA: TGTGCCAGCAGTTTACTAGCTGCAGCCAAAAACATTCAGTACTTC. This gives the protein CASSLLAAAKNIQYF.

The chain links TRBV20-1 to TRBJ2-7, with a tentative D call TRBD1 (7 bases). The end of the DNA aligns better with TRBJ2-5, so the J call may be wrong. The germline CDR1 and CDR2 sequences are DFQATT and SNEGSKA (reference sequence). This CDR3 spans 16 amino acids. The CDR3 bases are TGCAGTGCCGGAGGGGGGTTGGGGACAGTTCAAGAGACCCAGTACTTC. As protein: CSAGGGLGTVQETQYF.

This clonotype was counted only a few times. The chain is built from TRBV5-1 and TRBJ2-2; D call uncertain. Germline V gene sequence: CDR1 SGHRS, CDR2 YFSETQ. This CDR3 has 15 amino acids. V lost 6 bases to trimming and J lost 1 base, with 13 bases between them. In DNA, the CDR3 is TGCGCCAGCACTATACGGACGGGGAACACCGGGGAGCTGTTTTTT. Protein product: CASTIRTGNTGELFF.

This clonotype came up many times. This chain connects TRBV6-6 to TRBJ2-6; TRBD2 might be the D (6 bases). CDR1 MNHNY and CDR2 SVGAGI come from the germline V gene (reference sequence). V lost 0 bases to trimming and J lost 2 bases, with 8 bases between them. The CDR3 extends over 16 amino acids. CDR3 DNA sequence: TGTGCCAGCAGTTACTCGGGGGGAGCTGGGGCCAACGTCCTGACTTTC. Translated, it gives CASSYSGGAGANVLTF.

This clonotype was picked up a small number of times. The rearrangement links TRBV6-1 to TRBJ1-5, with D perhaps TRBD1 (6 bases). Germline values: CDR1 MNHNS, CDR2 SASEGT. The CDR3 is made up of 17 amino acids. V shed 0 bases and J shed 2 bases, with 14 bases lying between them. CDR3 nucleotide sequence: TGTGCCAGCAGTGAAGCGCTGGGGGCGAACGGCAATCAGCCCCAGCATTTT. It codes for CASSEALGANGNQPQHF.

This clonotype was counted many times. The V call is TRBV4-2, the J call TRBJ2-5; D is unclear. V lost 0 bases to trimming and J lost 5 bases, with 7 bases between them. Germline V gives CDR1 LGHNA, CDR2 YNFKEQ. This CDR3 has 13 amino acids. CDR3: CASSQDPWETQYF. Here the CDR3 DNA reads TGTGCCAGCAGCCAAGATCCGTGGGAGACCCAGTACTTC.

This clonotype was detected only a few times. This chain joins TRBV18 and TRBJ2-3; possible D gene TRBD2, 5 bases. Per germline, CDR1 KGHSH and CDR2 LQKENI. This CDR3 is 14 amino acids long. V was trimmed by 5 bases and J by 5 bases, leaving 14 bases between them. The CDR3 DNA reads as TGTGCCAGCTCAATTACTTCAAGCGGAGATACGCAGTATTTT. Its protein is CASSITSSGDTQYF.

Of note for this clonotype: Just one base apart from a much larger clone, this may be a read error. The chain couples TRBV5-1 to TRBJ2-3; D is perhaps TRBD2 (6 bases). CDR3 length: 16 residues. Germline lookup yields CDR1 SGHRS and CDR2 YFSETQ. DNA for the CDR3: TGCACCAGCAGCCGTAAGGGGCCTCCGGAGGGAGATACGCAGTATTTT. Translating it yields CTSSRKGPPEGDTQYF.

As regards this clonotype: A read error may produce the germline difference seen at one junction end. The chain uses TRBV12-3 or TRBV12-4 and TRBJ2-3, with 14 bases fitting TRBD2. This CDR3 is built from 18 residues. CDR3 protein: CASSYGTSGSFRTDAQYF. For the CDR3, the DNA is TGTGCCAGCAGTTACGGGACTAGCGGGAGTTTTCGCACAGATGCGCAGTATTTT.

The V call is TRBV7-2, the J call TRBJ2-2, with D possibly matching TRBD2 (5 bases). Germline V gives CDR1 SGHTA, CDR2 FQGNSA. V gave up 5 bases and J gave up 5 bases, with 9 bases separating them. The length of the CDR3 is 13 residues. The CDR3 region is CASSMWETGELFF. The CDR3 bases are TGTGCCAGCAGCATGTGGGAGACCGGGGAGCTGTTTTTT.

The V call is TRBV7-2, the J call TRBJ2-1, with a possible D match to TRBD2 (5 bases). Trimming took 3 bases from V and 10 from J, leaving 28 bases between them. CDR3 size: 18 residues. The germline gives CDR1 SGHTA, CDR2 FQGNSA. The CDR3 DNA reads as TGTGCCAGCAGCTTCCAAGGCGGTTGGATTCTTGGCCCGGGGGAGCAGTTCTTC. This encodes CASSFQGGWILGPGEQFF.